This TCR beta chain stems from a study of prognosis after radiotherapy for stage I lung cancer. As for the study in general: The patient group consisted of approximately 13 men and about 6 women whose ages spanned roughly 53 to 90, median approximately 70 years. Histology showed adenocarcinoma in roughly 12 patients versus squamous cell carcinoma in more than five. For radiotherapy, patients got SBRT split into 3 to 5 fractions, giving a biologically effective dose of at least 100 Gy.

This clonotype has a count of ten or more. The ends were cut back, 6 bases at V and 2 bases at J, with 13 bases in the middle. This CDR3 region has 13 residues. Germline loops: CDR1 DFQATT, CDR2 SNEGSKA (reference sequence). It was by two-round multiplex PCR that TCR beta CDR3 was amplified from genomic DNA. Round one of PCR was performed, and it used primers specific to each TRBV and TRBJ gene. TCRdb independently ran MiXCR on the multiplex PCR reads; one entry per CDR3 protein. This sample has about 14,000 distinct CDR3 sequences, with roughly 31% found just once. The sequence was obtained from a donor over 45 with non-small cell lung cancer. The chain employs TRBV20-1 and TRBJ1-1; D is perhaps TRBD1 (5 bases). The source material was PBMCs, sampled before or after stereotactic body radiation therapy (not recorded which). Written as DNA, the CDR3 is TGCAGTGCCCTCAACCGGGGCAACACTGAAGCTTTCTTT. It codes for CSALNRGNTEAFF.